The sequence of this T cell receptor beta chain was determined in a study of T cell responses to AZD1222 COVID-19 vaccine. The CDR3 contains 17 residues. The germline gives CDR1 SEHNR, CDR2 FQNEAQ (reference sequence). V was shortened by 5 bases and J by 0 bases, with 19 bases between the two germline ends. Profiled with immunoSEQ multiplex PCR; TCRdb holds only in-frame clones, not every one. The table records about 78,000 clones, 90% of them present only once. This chain uses TRBV7-9 with TRBJ1-1, with a tentative D call TRBD1 (5 bases). The specimen was peripheral blood, collected 28 days after the second AZD1222 dose. This TCR came from an adult who received the AZD1222 COVID-19 vaccine. Here the CDR3 reads CASSPLILTGLNTEAFF. Here the CDR3 DNA reads TGTGCCAGCAGCCCGCTCATACTCACAGGCCTGAACACTGAAGCTTTCTTT.